Below are 32 T cell receptor beta chains sequenced from a single sample in a study of blood T cell repertoires in COVID-19. Assay: immunoSEQ multiplex PCR; the TCRdb copy retains only in-frame clones and omits some. The sample lists about 87,000 clones, about 71% occurring once. The sample consisted of peripheral blood. Source of these receptors: a woman aged 45-65 years with acute or convalescent COVID-19.

V usage is TRBV4-2 and J usage is TRBJ2-7; 7 nucleotides match TRBD1. With V trimmed by 3 bases and J by 1 base, 12 bases remained unmatched. CDR3 length equals 17 residues. The germline CDR1 and CDR2 sequences are LGHNA and YNFKEQ. The CDR3, as DNA: TGTGCCAGCAGCCAGGAAGGGGGCAGGGTTGGTTCCTACGAGCAGTACTTC. Translating gives CASSQEGGRVGSYEQYF.

This chain connects TRBV11-1 to TRBJ2-1; weak D call: TRBD2 (5 bases). This CDR3 spans 14 amino acids. V gave up 5 bases and J gave up 7 bases, with 15 bases separating them. The germline V gene encodes CDR1 SGHAT and CDR2 FQDESV (reference sequence). CDR3 DNA: TGTGCCAGCAGCCCCCTCCTAGCTAAGAATGAGCAGTTCTTC. The encoded protein is CASSPLLAKNEQFF.

The J gene is TRBJ2-7, the V gene TRBV6-6; D not certain. CDR1 is MNHNY and CDR2 is SVGAGI in the germline V gene (reference sequence). This CDR3 comprises 13 residues. V gave up 5 bases and J gave up 6 bases, with 14 bases separating them. The CDR3: CASSDLGAGEQYF. CDR3 DNA sequence: TGTGCCAGCAGTGACCTAGGAGCTGGCGAGCAGTACTTC.

The chain has TRBV27 and TRBJ1-4, with TRBD1 matching 7 bases. The CDR3 spans 12 residues. Trimming took 2 bases from V and 10 from J; bases not matched to a gene: 1. Germline-derived CDR1 and CDR2 are MNHEY and SMNVEV (reference sequence). The CDR3 loop reads CASSLQGGKLFF. The CDR3 nucleotides read TGTGCCAGCAGTTTACAGGGGGGAAAACTGTTTTTT.

The CDR3 protein is CASSQDWGRGGYYGYTF. The DNA for the CDR3 is TGCGCCAGCAGCCAAGATTGGGGCAGGGGAGGGTACTATGGCTACACCTTC. The rearrangement uses TRBV4-3 and TRBJ1-2, with D perhaps TRBD1 (6 bases). Germline CDR1 reads LGHNA; CDR2 reads YSLEER. The length of the CDR3 is 17 residues. Trimming removed 0 bases at V and 3 bases at J, with 17 bases between.

This clone has a handful of counts. This chain uses TRBV2 with TRBJ1-6; maybe TRBD1 (6 bases). The germline CDR1 and CDR2 sequences are SNHLY and FYNNEI. The CDR3 consists of 13 residues. Trimming took 8 bases from V and 7 from J, leaving 12 bases between them. The chain's CDR3 is CASRGAQNSPLHF. DNA for the CDR3: TGTGCCAGCCGGGGGGCTCAGAATTCACCCCTCCACTTT.

CDR3 protein: CASSFGLAGDEQFF. The CDR3 DNA is TGCGCCAGCAGCTTCGGACTAGCGGGGGACGAGCAGTTCTTC. V usage is TRBV5-1 and J usage is TRBJ2-1; 13 bases fit TRBD2. The V gene end was trimmed by 2 bases and the J gene end by 10 bases; junction bases not matched to a gene: 3. The length of the CDR3 is 14 residues. Germline assignment: CDR1 SGHRS and CDR2 YFSETQ.

The rearrangement uses TRBV6-1 and TRBJ2-1; 11 bases are a match to TRBD2. V was clipped by 4 bases and J by 4 bases; unmatched bases: 9. Germline CDR1 and CDR2: MNHNS and SASEGT. The CDR3 is made up of 17 amino acids. CDR3: CASSAMAGLAVYNEQFF. DNA for the CDR3: TGTGCCAGCAGTGCTATGGCGGGACTAGCGGTGTACAATGAGCAGTTCTTC.

V gene TRBV6-2 or TRBV6-3 combines with J gene TRBJ1-2, with a weak D call TRBD1 (5 bases). Trimming left V 0 bases short and J 4 bases short, with 12 bases between. From germline, CDR1 is MNHEY and CDR2 SVGEGT. The CDR3 is 15 amino acids. Here the CDR3 DNA reads TGTGCCAGCAGTTACTCGGGGGACTTGCGCTATGGCTACACCTTC. Protein sequence: CASSYSGDLRYGYTF.

The rearrangement uses TRBV5-6 and TRBJ1-3; 8 bases align to TRBD1. The CDR3 is 14 amino acids. Germline V gene lookup returns CDR1 SGHDT and CDR2 YYEEEE. V shed 1 base and J 8 bases; nucleotides not matched to a gene: 5. The CDR3 nucleotides are TGTGCCAGCAGCTTGCAGGGGGCCACGCACACCATATATTTT. This gives the protein CASSLQGATHTIYF. The full variable domain, rest sourced from reference TRBV5-6 and TRBJ1-3, is DAGVTQSPTHLIKTRGQQVTLRCSPKSGHDTVSWYQQALGQGPQFIFQYYEEEERQRGNFPDRFSGHQFPNYSSELNVNALLLGDSALYLCASSLQGATHTIYFGEGSWLTVV.

The chain employs TRBV6-5 and TRBJ2-7; possibly TRBD2 for D (6 bases). The CDR3 contains 13 residues. Germline CDR1 and CDR2: MNHEY and SVGAGI. Deletions cut 5 bases from V and 3 bases from J, with 11 bases between. CDR3 in amino acids: CASSTGGSYEQYF. In DNA form, the CDR3 reads TGTGCCAGCAGTACTGGGGGGAGCTACGAGCAGTACTTC.

This chain links TRBV7-6 with TRBJ2-3, with TRBD1 identical over 7 bases. The V segment lost 5 bases and the J segment 3 bases; nucleotides outside the gene matches: 11. The length of the CDR3 is 16 residues. The V gene's germline CDR1 is SGHVS and CDR2 FNYEAQ. CDR3 protein: CASSPRTGVSTDTQYF. The CDR3 DNA reads as TGTGCCAGCAGCCCGCGGACAGGTGTATCGACAGATACGCAGTATTTT.

The V gene is TRBV9, the J gene TRBJ2-7; 12 bases fit TRBD1. The CDR3 spans 14 residues. Unmatched junction bases numbered 3, after V lost 0 bases and J lost 8 bases. Germline V CDR1 and CDR2: SGDLS, YYNGEE. The CDR3, as DNA: TGTGCCAGCAGCGTAGGGGGACAGGGGGCCCAGCAGTACTTC. As protein: CASSVGGQGAQQYF. Using reference TRBV9 and TRBJ2-7 for the parts outside the CDR3, the full variable domain is DSGVTQTPKHLITATGQRVTLRCSPRSGDLSVYWYQQSLDQGLQFLIQYYNGEERAKGNILERFSAQQFPDLHSELNLSSLELGDSALYFCASSVGGQGAQQYFGPGTRLTVT.

This clone was observed a single time. The chain combines TRBV30 with TRBJ1-1; possibly TRBD1 for D (6 bases). Germline loops: CDR1 GTSNPN, CDR2 SVGIG (reference sequence). The CDR3 runs to 13 residues. The ends were cut back, 4 bases at V and 0 bases at J, with 9 bases in the middle. The CDR3 DNA reads as TGTGCCTGGACCCGGACAGTGAACACTGAAGCTTTCTTT. Translating gives CAWTRTVNTEAFF.

This rearrangement joins TRBV5-1 to TRBJ1-2; a weak D match, TRBD1 (5 bases). The germline V gene encodes CDR1 SGHRS and CDR2 YFSETQ. V lost 0 bases, J lost 8 bases, and 14 bases lay in between. CDR3 size: 14 residues. The CDR3 region is CASSLEGDWRGYTF. CDR3 sequence (DNA): TGCGCCAGCAGCTTGGAAGGGGACTGGAGAGGCTACACCTTC. The full variable domain, with the rest looked up from reference TRBV5-1 and TRBJ1-2, is KAGVTQTPRYLIKTRGQQVTLSCSPISGHRSVSWYQQTPGQGLQFLFEYFSETQRNKGNFPGRFSGRQFSNSRSEMNVSTLELGDSALYLCASSLEGDWRGYTFGSGTRLTVV.

This rearrangement joins TRBV2 to TRBJ2-3, with no clear D. The ends were cut back, 1 base at V and 2 bases at J, with 7 bases in the middle. CDR3 length: 14 residues. Germline V lookup: CDR1 SNHLY, CDR2 FYNNEI. DNA for the CDR3: TGTGCCAGCAGTGAAGTAGTAGACACAGATACGCAGTATTTT. Translating gives CASSEVVDTDTQYF. Using reference TRBV2 and TRBJ2-3 for the parts outside the CDR3, the full variable domain is EPEVTQTPSHQVTQMGQEVILRCVPISNHLYFYWYRQILGQKVEFLVSFYNNEISEKSEIFDDQFSVERPDGSNFTLKIRSTKLEDSAMYFCASSEVVDTDTQYFGPGTRLTVL.

This clone was found a few times. The gene calls are TRBV28 and TRBJ2-7; D perhaps matches TRBD1 (6 bases). The CDR3 contains 14 residues. The V and J ends lost 4 bases and 3 bases respectively, with 13 bases between them. Per the germline V gene, CDR1 is MDHEN and CDR2 is SYDVKM. The CDR3 nucleotides are TGTGCCAGCAGTTCTCTGACAGGACGCTACGAGCAGTACTTC. Protein: CASSSLTGRYEQYF.

V is TRBV6-5 and J is TRBJ1-2; 10 bases are shared with TRBD1. V shed 6 bases and J 7 bases; nucleotides not matched to a gene: 8. The CDR3 consists of 14 residues. Germline CDR1 MNHEY, CDR2 SVGAGI. CDR3 region: CASSPRDRGPGYTF. The CDR3 nucleotides read TGTGCCAGCAGCCCCCGAGACAGGGGGCCTGGCTACACCTTC.

The chain carries TRBV4-1 and TRBJ1-1; D is unclear. The CDR3 has 15 residues. V lost 1 base and J lost 3, with 12 bases in between. Germline CDR1 is MGHRA and CDR2 is YSYEKL. CDR3 region: CASSQVFGWDTEAFF. The DNA for the CDR3 is TGCGCCAGCAGCCAAGTATTCGGGTGGGACACTGAAGCTTTCTTT.

This chain joins TRBV6-5 and TRBJ1-1, with D perhaps TRBD1 (6 bases). The CDR3 is 14 residues long. Per the germline V gene, CDR1 is MNHEY and CDR2 is SVGAGI. V gave up 6 bases and J gave up 0 bases, with 11 bases separating them. The CDR3 DNA reads as TGTGCCAGCAGGGACAGTACTGTGAACACTGAAGCTTTCTTT. This sequence encodes CASRDSTVNTEAFF.

A single count supports this clone. The chain recombines TRBV29-1 with TRBJ2-7; 9 bases are a match to TRBD2. From germline, CDR1 is SQVTM and CDR2 ANQGSEA. The V gene end was trimmed by 6 bases and the J gene end by 5 bases; junction bases not matched to a gene: 20. This CDR3 has 17 amino acids. DNA of the CDR3: TGCAGCGTCAAAACTACCAATTTAGGCGGGGGGGCCCACGAGCAGTACTTC. This codes for CSVKTTNLGGGAHEQYF.

The chain carries TRBV7-2 and TRBJ2-5, with TRBD1 matching 7 bases. Germline CDR1 and CDR2: SGHTA and FQGNSA. CDR3 length: 16 amino acids. V lost 1 base to trimming and J lost 5 bases; unmatched junction nucleotides: 10. This CDR3 is CASSLVRGQGDETQYF. In nucleotides, the CDR3 is TGTGCCAGCAGCTTAGTTAGAGGGCAGGGGGATGAGACCCAGTACTTC.

The J gene is TRBJ1-5, the V gene TRBV15, with D possibly being TRBD1 (6 bases). Trimming removed 1 base from V and 7 bases from J, with 11 bases in between. This CDR3 is 14 amino acids long. Per germline, CDR1 LNHNV and CDR2 YYDKDF (reference sequence). The CDR3 region has the DNA TGTGCCACCAGCAGAGCGGGGGGCGGGCAGCCCCAGCATTTT. It is translated as CATSRAGGGQPQHF.

In this sample, this clone turned up once. The J gene is TRBJ2-4, the V gene TRBV14; a possible D gene is TRBD1 (6 bases). From germline, CDR1 is SGHDN and CDR2 FVKESK. V lost 5 bases and J 8 bases, leaving 13 bases between the germline ends. The CDR3 totals 13 residues. The CDR3 nucleotides are TGTGCCAGCAGCGGGATCGAGGGGGACATTCAGTACTTC. Amino acids: CASSGIEGDIQYF. The complete variable domain, with remaining parts taken from reference TRBV14 and TRBJ2-4, reads EAGVTQFPSHSVIEKGQTVTLRCDPISGHDNLYWYRRVMGKEIKFLLHFVKESKQDESGMPNNRFLAERTGGTYSTLKVQPAELEDSGVYFCASSGIEGDIQYFGAGTRLSVL.

V usage is TRBV7-9 and J usage is TRBJ1-1; D not resolved. The germline V gene encodes CDR1 SEHNR and CDR2 FQNEAQ (reference sequence). V was shortened by 5 bases and J by 0 bases, with 13 bases between the two germline ends. This CDR3 comprises 15 residues. The DNA of the CDR3 is TGTGCCAGCAGCCCCCTCGGGAGGGTGAACACTGAAGCTTTCTTT. Translating it yields CASSPLGRVNTEAFF. The full variable domain, completed using reference TRBV7-9 and TRBJ1-1, is DTGVSQNPRHKITKRGQNVTFRCDPISEHNRLYWYRQTLGQGPEFLTYFQNEAQLEKSRLLSDRFSAERPKGSFSTLEIQRTEQGDSAMYLCASSPLGRVNTEAFFGQGTRLTVV.

This clone appeared a single time. The chain employs TRBV6-5 and TRBJ2-7; tentative D call: TRBD2 (5 bases). The germline gives CDR1 MNHEY, CDR2 SVGAGI. There are 14 residues in the CDR3. V was cut by 0 bases and J by 3 bases, with 9 bases left in between. DNA of the CDR3: TGTGCCAGCAGTTACTCTAGGACTGTCTACGAGCAGTACTTC. This encodes CASSYSRTVYEQYF.

The J gene is TRBJ1-1, the V gene TRBV18, with 7 bases that match TRBD1. The V gene end was trimmed by 9 bases and the J gene end by 1 base; junction bases not matched to a gene: 8. CDR1 KGHSH and CDR2 LQKENI come from the germline V gene. The CDR3 totals 14 residues. Here the CDR3 reads CASMPGQRNTEAFF. CDR3 bases: TGTGCCAGTATGCCGGGACAGCGGAACACTGAAGCTTTCTTT.

V and J are TRBV5-6 and TRBJ1-1, with 9 bases aligning to TRBD1. With 4 bases clipped from V and 1 base from J, the junction kept 11 bases outside the gene matches. The CDR3 is 17 amino acids. The V gene's germline CDR1 is SGHDT and CDR2 YYEEEE. CDR3 residues: CASSVGGTGRTNTEAFF. DNA of the CDR3: TGTGCCAGCAGCGTGGGCGGGACAGGGCGGACGAACACTGAAGCTTTCTTT.

The chain recombines TRBV3-1 (or the pseudogene TRBV3-2) with TRBJ2-4, with 7 bases matching TRBD1. This CDR3 is built from 17 residues. V lost 1 base to trimming and J lost 1 base; unmatched junction nucleotides: 7. Germline V gene lookup returns CDR1 LGHDT and CDR2 YNNKEL (reference sequence). CDR3 nucleotides: TGTGCCAGCAGCCAAGTCTCCGGGACAGTCGCCAAAAACATTCAGTACTTC. Translating gives CASSQVSGTVAKNIQYF.

In the case of this clone: This specimen includes other DNA sequences encoding the same CDR3. The genes are TRBV12-3 or TRBV12-4 and TRBJ2-2; no firm D call. Trimming shortened V by 5 bases and J by 1 base, and 5 bases separated the two germline ends. The CDR3 consists of 13 residues. The CDR3 sequence is CASSLLNTGELFF. The CDR3 DNA sequence: TGTGCCAGCAGTCTCTTGAACACCGGGGAGCTGTTTTTT.

This chain's CDR3 is CASSLAGGQQETQYF. CDR3 nucleotide sequence: TGTGCCAGCAGCTTAGCGGGGGGGCAGCAAGAGACCCAGTACTTC. This chain connects TRBV7-9 to TRBJ2-5, with D perhaps TRBD2 (7 bases). In germline, CDR1 is SEHNR, CDR2 FQNEAQ (reference sequence). This CDR3 region has 15 residues. V gave up 0 bases and J gave up 2 bases, with 10 bases separating them. Complete variable domain (other parts from reference TRBV7-9 and TRBJ2-5): DTGVSQNPRHKITKRGQNVTFRCDPISEHNRLYWYRQTLGQGPEFLTYFQNEAQLEKSRLLSDRFSAERPKGSFSTLEIQRTEQGDSAMYLCASSLAGGQQETQYFGPGTRLLVL.

J is TRBJ1-3 and V is TRBV7-2; a weak D match, TRBD1 (6 bases). Germline CDR1 SGHTA, CDR2 FQGNSA. Trimming took off 5 bases at V and 4 bases at J, with 15 bases between the two ends. The CDR3 has 15 amino acids. The CDR3 here is CASSPGGAGGNTIYF. The CDR3 nucleotides read TGTGCCAGCAGCCCGGGGGGCGCGGGAGGAAACACCATATATTTT.